The 32 T cell receptor beta chains below all came from one sample that was sequenced in a study of CD8 T cells in ankylosing spondylitis (dated by TCRdb to between 2016 and 2019). Library preparation employed 5' RACE. Sequencing relied on an Illumina HiSeq 2500. TCRdb redid the processing of the public reads, applying fastp at Q25 and MiXCR, and retained in-frame beta chains. Every distinct CDR3 protein forms one entry, paired with its most common genes and DNA. In this sample the table shows fewer than 650,000 distinct CDR3 sequences, about 13% of which occur a single time. About 6.8% of the sample is taken by the ten largest. Their antigens remain unidentified. Broader findings and caveats from the paper: A TCR beta motif of 8 or 9 highly homologous amino acid variants appeared characteristic of blood from ankylosing spondylitis patients.

The specimen sequenced was blood, either unsorted or a sorted T cell fraction (not recorded which). The receptors were gathered from a male donor with ankylosing spondylitis.

V gene TRBV12-3 or TRBV12-4 combines with J gene TRBJ2-1, with 10 bases lining up with TRBD2. With 4 bases clipped from V and 7 bases from J, the junction kept 10 bases outside the gene matches. CDR3 length equals 16 residues. The CDR3 DNA reads as TGTGCCAGCAGTTCGATCAGACTAGCGGGCGCGAATGAGCAGTTCTTC. This codes for CASSSIRLAGANEQFF.

This clonotype was counted only a few times. V and J are TRBV25-1 and TRBJ1-6; tentatively, D is TRBD1 (6 bases). The CDR3 has 17 residues. Trimming left V 4 bases short and J 0 bases short, with 13 bases between. Germline assignment: CDR1 MGHDK and CDR2 SYGVNS. CDR3 loop: CASSGGGQPSYNSPLHF. The CDR3 DNA sequence: TGTGCCAGCAGTGGAGGAGGACAGCCCTCCTATAATTCACCCCTCCACTTT. The variable domain in full, completed from reference TRBV25-1 and TRBJ1-6, reads EADIYQTPRYLVIGTGKKITLECSQTMGHDKMYWYQQDPGMELHLIHYSYGVNSTEKGDLSSESTVSRIRTEHFPLTLESARPSHTSQYLCASSGGGQPSYNSPLHFGNGTRLTVT.

The chain combines TRBV5-5 with TRBJ2-1; 11 bases fit TRBD2. The CDR3 contains 18 residues. CDR1 is SGHKS, CDR2 YYEKEE, per germline (reference sequence). V shed 0 bases and J 0 bases; nucleotides not matched to a gene: 5. CDR3 sequence reads: CASSLGLAGGGSYNEQFF. CDR3 bases: TGTGCCAGCAGCTTGGGTCTAGCGGGAGGAGGCTCCTACAATGAGCAGTTCTTC.

Many counts were recorded for this clonotype. J is TRBJ1-1 and V is TRBV5-6, with D uncertain. The CDR3 is made up of 14 amino acids. Between the trimmed V and J ends, which lost 1 base and 1 base, there was a span of 8 bases. Germline V gene lookup returns CDR1 SGHDT and CDR2 YYEEEE. The CDR3 DNA follows: TGTGCCAGCAGCTTGACCCCAGAGAACACTGAAGCTTTCTTT. Translating it yields CASSLTPENTEAFF.

This clonotype turned up a few times. The chain recombines TRBV3-1 with TRBJ2-4, with D maybe TRBD2 (5 bases). There are 17 residues in the CDR3. Germline CDR1 and CDR2: LGHDT and YNNKEL (reference sequence). The ends were cut back, 0 bases at V and 0 bases at J, with 12 bases in the middle. CDR3 in amino acids: CASSQDPAVLAKNIQYF. DNA of the CDR3: TGTGCCAGCAGCCAAGATCCAGCGGTACTAGCCAAAAACATTCAGTACTTC. The whole variable domain, remainder taken from reference TRBV3-1 and TRBJ2-4, is DTAVSQTPKYLVTQMGNDKSIKCEQNLGHDTMYWYKQDSKKFLKIMFSYNNKELIINETVPNRFSPKSPDKAHLNLHINSLELGDSAVYFCASSQDPAVLAKNIQYFGAGTRLSVL.

This clonotype was counted once. The rearrangement uses TRBV29-1 and TRBJ1-1; D remains unclear. Germline values: CDR1 SQVTM, CDR2 ANQGSEA. The CDR3 runs 13 residues. Written as DNA, the CDR3 is TGCAGTGGGAGGGCAGGTGGGAACACTGAAGCTTTCTTT. It yields the protein CSGRAGGNTEAFF.

This clonotype was seen more than once but under ten times. The chain has TRBV20-1 and TRBJ1-1, with D perhaps matching TRBD1 (6 bases). V was cut by 2 bases and J by 0 bases, with 10 bases left in between. The CDR3 length is 14 residues. Germline V gene lookup returns CDR1 DFQATT and CDR2 SNEGSKA (reference sequence). Written as DNA, the CDR3 is TGCAGTGCTAGACGACAGGCCATGAACACTGAAGCTTTCTTT. Translated, it gives CSARRQAMNTEAFF.

Many counts were recorded for this clonotype. V gene TRBV12-3 or TRBV12-4 combines with J gene TRBJ2-1, with D possibly TRBD2 on 5 matching bases. Deletions cut 4 bases from V and 15 bases from J, with 16 bases between. This CDR3 region has 12 residues. The CDR3 spells CASSSESGIRFF. In nucleotides, the CDR3 is TGTGCCAGCAGTTCCGAGTCGGGAATAAGGTTCTTC.

This clonotype was counted a few times. The rearrangement links TRBV6-5 to TRBJ2-7; D is possibly TRBD1 or TRBD2 (6 bases each). The CDR3 is 16 amino acids. V was trimmed by 2 bases and J by 7 bases, leaving 21 bases between them. Looked up from germline, CDR1 is MNHEY and CDR2 is SVGAGI. In DNA form, the CDR3 reads TGTGCCAGCAGTTACGACGCCGGGGGCTCGTCAGGGGAGCAGTACTTC. Protein: CASSYDAGGSSGEQYF.

This clonotype was observed at least ten times. The V gene is TRBV25-1, the J gene TRBJ2-3; D unresolved. The CDR3 covers 15 residues. Per the germline V gene, CDR1 is MGHDK and CDR2 is SYGVNS. The V end was cut by 3 bases, the J end by 2 bases, with 12 bases between. The CDR3 sequence is CASSDRTANTDTQYF. CDR3 DNA sequence: TGTGCCAGCAGTGATAGGACCGCAAACACAGATACGCAGTATTTT.

The rearrangement uses TRBV11-3 and TRBJ1-1, with 8 bases that match TRBD1. The CDR3 runs to 14 residues. After removal of 0 bases from V and 3 bases from J, the junction contained 0 bases not matched to a gene. Per germline, CDR1 SGHNT and CDR2 YENEEA. In DNA, the CDR3 is TGTGCCAGCAGCTTAGAGGGACAGGACACTGAAGCTTTCTTT. Protein: CASSLEGQDTEAFF.

V and J are TRBV20-1 and TRBJ2-1, with 14 positions matching TRBD2. Per the germline V gene, CDR1 is DFQATT and CDR2 is SNEGSKA (reference sequence). This CDR3 region has 13 residues. The J segment lost 12 bases and the V segment lost 6 bases, leaving 7 bases of the junction unmatched. The chain's CDR3 is CSARLAGGPRQFF. The DNA for the CDR3 is TGCAGTGCACGACTAGCGGGAGGGCCGAGGCAGTTCTTC.

This rearrangement joins TRBV13 to TRBJ2-7; 10 nucleotides line up with TRBD1. Germline CDR1 PRHDT, CDR2 FYEKMQ (reference sequence). The V and J ends lost 1 base and 6 bases, in that order; junction bases with no gene match: 6. This CDR3 has 15 residues. The DNA of the CDR3 is TGTGCCAGCAGCTTAGTGGGGACAGGGGAATCCGAGCAGTACTTC. Protein sequence: CASSLVGTGESEQYF.

This clonotype was counted a few times. This chain connects TRBV7-2 to TRBJ1-2; D is unresolved. Germline CDR1 and CDR2: SGHTA and FQGNSA. This CDR3 comprises 13 residues. V shed 1 base and J shed 13 bases, with 16 bases lying between them. In DNA, the CDR3 is TGTGCCAGCAGCTTAGACAGCTACTATGGTTGCACCTTC. Translation: CASSLDSYYGCTF.

V usage is TRBV20-1 and J usage is TRBJ1-1; D is unresolved. The CDR3 covers 12 residues. Germline CDR1 DFQATT, CDR2 SNEGSKA (reference sequence). V lost 3 bases and J lost 3, with 8 bases in between. The CDR3 here is CSASREHTEAFF. The CDR3 DNA reads TGCAGTGCTAGTCGGGAGCACACTGAAGCTTTCTTT.

This clonotype was counted between two and nine times. The chain has TRBV6-5 and TRBJ2-3, with D unclear. Trimming pared 2 bases from V and 4 bases from J, leaving 10 bases between. The germline CDR1 and CDR2 sequences are MNHEY and SVGAGI. The CDR3 extends over 14 amino acids. The CDR3 DNA reads as TGTGCCAGCAGTTACAGGGTCCGGGCAGATACGCAGTATTTT. Encoded protein: CASSYRVRADTQYF.

In its sample, this clonotype was seen many times. V gene TRBV6-1 combines with J gene TRBJ2-2; the D is unclear. Germline V gene data show CDR1 as MNHNS and CDR2 as SASEGT. CDR3 size: 13 residues. The V and J ends lost 7 bases and 4 bases respectively, with 10 bases between them. The CDR3 region has the DNA TGTGCCAGCAAACCTCGACTCACCGGGGAGCTGTTTTTT. It translates to CASKPRLTGELFF.

This clonotype was seen ten or more times. J is TRBJ2-1 and V is TRBV5-1, with D perhaps assigned TRBD1 or TRBD2 (5 bases each). The CDR3 runs to 14 residues. Trimming left V 1 base short and J 4 bases short, with 9 bases between. Per the germline V gene, CDR1 is SGHRS and CDR2 is YFSETQ. The CDR3 DNA reads as TGCGCCAGCAGCTTGTCGGGGCAGTACAATGAGCAGTTCTTC. Translation: CASSLSGQYNEQFF. Full variable domain (rest looked up from reference TRBV5-1 and TRBJ2-1): KAGVTQTPRYLIKTRGQQVTLSCSPISGHRSVSWYQQTPGQGLQFLFEYFSETQRNKGNFPGRFSGRQFSNSRSEMNVSTLELGDSALYLCASSLSGQYNEQFFGPGTRLTVL.

This clonotype has a handful of counts. This chain uses TRBV20-1 with TRBJ1-2, with D perhaps matching TRBD1 (6 bases). The CDR3 loop spans 12 amino acids. With 7 bases removed from V and 4 bases from J, the gap between germline ends came to 13 bases. Germline CDR1 DFQATT, CDR2 SNEGSKA (reference sequence). The CDR3 reads CSVKDRSYGYTF. The DNA of the CDR3 is TGCAGTGTCAAGGACAGAAGCTATGGCTACACCTTC.

This clonotype has a handful of counts. This CDR3 is CAISATDRVEQYF. The CDR3 region has the DNA TGTGCCATCAGTGCCACCGACAGGGTCGAGCAGTACTTC. V usage is TRBV10-3 and J usage is TRBJ2-7, with TRBD1 identical over 7 bases. This CDR3 comprises 13 residues. Germline CDR1 is ENHRY and CDR2 is SYGVKD. Trimming at V came to 4 bases and at J to 6 bases, leaving 6 bases not matched to a gene.

This clonotype showed up many times. The gene calls are TRBV10-3 and TRBJ1-6, with unresolved D. The CDR3 is 13 residues long. Trimming cost V 4 bases and J 9 bases, with 10 bases left between them. The germline V gene has CDR1 ENHRY and CDR2 SYGVKD. The CDR3 DNA follows: TGTGCCATCAGTGCCCAGATTAGTTCACCCCTCCACTTT. It encodes CAISAQISSPLHF.

A few counts support this clonotype. This CDR3 reads CASSLTSGTNSYNEQFF. CDR3 nucleotide sequence: TGCGCCAGCAGCTTGACTTCCGGGACCAACTCCTACAATGAGCAGTTCTTC. The V call is TRBV5-1, the J call TRBJ2-1; either TRBD1 or TRBD2 may fit D (5 bases each). The V and J ends lost 1 base and 0 bases respectively, with 14 bases between them. The V gene's germline CDR1 is SGHRS and CDR2 YFSETQ. This CDR3 is 17 amino acids long. The variable domain in full, with the rest retrieved from reference TRBV5-1 and TRBJ2-1, is KAGVTQTPRYLIKTRGQQVTLSCSPISGHRSVSWYQQTPGQGLQFLFEYFSETQRNKGNFPGRFSGRQFSNSRSEMNVSTLELGDSALYLCASSLTSGTNSYNEQFFGPGTRLTVL.

The chain uses TRBV6-5 and TRBJ2-7; tentative D call: TRBD1 (5 bases). Looked up from germline, CDR1 is MNHEY and CDR2 is SVGAGI. The CDR3 totals 15 residues. Deletions cut 0 bases from V and 5 bases from J, with 14 bases between. This chain's CDR3 is CASSYSMPGHHEQYF. The CDR3 DNA sequence: TGTGCCAGCAGTTACTCGATGCCAGGGCATCACGAGCAGTACTTC.

J is TRBJ2-5 and V is TRBV20-1; D gene ambiguous. V dropped 0 bases and J dropped 0 bases, with 14 bases sitting between them. The germline V gene encodes CDR1 DFQATT and CDR2 SNEGSKA (reference sequence). This CDR3 is built from 16 residues. The CDR3 DNA sequence: TGCAGTGCTAGAGAGGTTGGCAGACCTAACCAAGAGACCCAGTACTTC. It specifies CSAREVGRPNQETQYF.

A few counts support this clonotype. The DNA for the CDR3 is TGTGCCAGCAGCTTAGGGCAGAGGGCGTCTTGGAGGGATGGCTACACCTTC. Amino acid sequence: CASSLGQRASWRDGYTF. V usage is TRBV7-9 and J usage is TRBJ1-2; D ambiguous. Trimming pared 1 base from V and 6 bases from J, leaving 21 bases between. The germline CDR1 and CDR2 sequences are SEHNR and FQNEAQ (reference sequence). The CDR3 is 17 residues long.

The rearrangement links TRBV15 to TRBJ2-1, with unresolved D. CDR1 is LNHNV, CDR2 YYDKDF, per germline (reference sequence). Trimming took 2 bases from V and 7 from J, leaving 15 bases between them. The CDR3 consists of 15 residues. The chain's CDR3 is CATSRTERGWNEQFF. Here the CDR3 DNA reads TGTGCCACCAGCAGAACGGAAAGAGGTTGGAATGAGCAGTTCTTC.

J is TRBJ1-5 and V is TRBV6-5, with D unclear. V gave up 2 bases and J gave up 6 bases, with 20 bases separating them. Looked up from germline, CDR1 is MNHEY and CDR2 is SVGAGI. The CDR3 runs 17 residues. The CDR3 DNA is TGTGCCAGCAGTTACGGGTTTTTAAGGGCTGAGGGTCAGCCCCAGCATTTT. It is translated as CASSYGFLRAEGQPQHF.

This clonotype was detected ten times or more. In DNA form, the CDR3 reads TGTGCCAGCTCACCCGTCGGGGGAGGAGGCAATCAGCCCCAGCATTTT. This codes for CASSPVGGGGNQPQHF. The chain has TRBV18 and TRBJ1-5; D perhaps matches TRBD1 (5 bases). Trimming stripped 3 bases from V and 2 bases from J, with 14 bases between. The germline CDR1 and CDR2 sequences are KGHSH and LQKENI. This CDR3 is built from 16 residues.

This clonotype has a count of ten or more. The chain links TRBV5-1 to TRBJ2-1; D is unresolved. Germline V gene sequence: CDR1 SGHRS, CDR2 YFSETQ. V dropped 1 base and J dropped 8 bases, with 10 bases sitting between them. This CDR3 region has 13 residues. The CDR3 coding sequence is TGCGCCAGCAGCTTGTTGTCGGTCGATGAGCAGTTCTTC. Translating it yields CASSLLSVDEQFF. The full variable domain, with the rest looked up from reference TRBV5-1 and TRBJ2-1, is KAGVTQTPRYLIKTRGQQVTLSCSPISGHRSVSWYQQTPGQGLQFLFEYFSETQRNKGNFPGRFSGRQFSNSRSEMNVSTLELGDSALYLCASSLLSVDEQFFGPGTRLTVL.

This clonotype was seen only a few times. The chain uses TRBV4-2 and TRBJ1-2; D might be TRBD1 (6 bases). The germline gives CDR1 LGHNA, CDR2 YNFKEQ. V was clipped by 1 base and J by 3 bases, with 18 bases between them. The CDR3 loop spans 17 amino acids. CDR3 protein: CASSQVDRPSLDYGYTF. CDR3 coding DNA: TGTGCCAGCAGCCAAGTCGACAGGCCCTCGTTGGACTATGGCTACACCTTC.

This chain connects TRBV5-1 to TRBJ2-3, with D possibly being TRBD2 (6 bases). The V gene's germline CDR1 is SGHRS and CDR2 YFSETQ. The CDR3 loop spans 13 amino acids. The V and J ends lost 6 bases and 1 base respectively, with 9 bases between them. The CDR3 is CASTPSGTDTQYF. The CDR3 region has the DNA TGCGCCAGCACCCCTAGCGGCACAGATACGCAGTATTTT.

The table lists this clonotype with a few counts. One end of the junction does not line up with germline, which may come from a read error. The chain carries TRBV3-1 and TRBJ2-5; D might be TRBD1 (6 bases). The CDR3 is 15 amino acids. The germline V gene has CDR1 LGHDT and CDR2 YNNKEL (reference sequence). CDR3 sequence: CARSPRDIVSGTQYF. CDR3 DNA sequence: TGTGCCAGAAGCCCCCGGGACATCGTCAGCGGGACCCAGTACTTC.